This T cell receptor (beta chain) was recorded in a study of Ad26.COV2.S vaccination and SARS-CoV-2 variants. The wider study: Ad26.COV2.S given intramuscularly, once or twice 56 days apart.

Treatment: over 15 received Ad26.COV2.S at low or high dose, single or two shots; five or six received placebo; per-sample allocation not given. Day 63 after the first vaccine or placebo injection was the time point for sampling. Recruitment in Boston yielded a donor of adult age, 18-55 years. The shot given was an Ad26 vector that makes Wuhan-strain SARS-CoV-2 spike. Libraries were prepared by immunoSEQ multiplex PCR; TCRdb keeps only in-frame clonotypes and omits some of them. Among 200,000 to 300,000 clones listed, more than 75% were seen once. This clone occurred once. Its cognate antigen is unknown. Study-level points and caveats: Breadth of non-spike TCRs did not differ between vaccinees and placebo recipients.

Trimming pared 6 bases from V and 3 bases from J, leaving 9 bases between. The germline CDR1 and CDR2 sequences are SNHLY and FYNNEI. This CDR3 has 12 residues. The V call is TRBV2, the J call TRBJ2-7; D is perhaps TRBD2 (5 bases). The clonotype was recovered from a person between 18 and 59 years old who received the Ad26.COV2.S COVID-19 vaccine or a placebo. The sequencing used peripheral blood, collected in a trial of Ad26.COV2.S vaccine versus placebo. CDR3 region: CASRGVLYEQYF. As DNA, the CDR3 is TGTGCCAGCAGGGGAGTCCTCTACGAGCAGTACTTC.